Here is one T cell receptor beta chain with its context. What it binds is not known. The data were obtained in a study of blood T cells in healthy people across ages. The second PCR ran about 6 to 11 cycles with a sample-barcoded 5' primer and J-beta primers. TCRdb re-derived calls from the 5' RACE reads in MiXCR, one entry per CDR3 protein. This table holds approximately 1.5 million distinct CDR3 sequences, approximately 42% found once. CDR3 size: 17 residues. Germline V gene lookup returns CDR1 SGHTA and CDR2 FQGNSA. Study observations and caveats: Older age coincided with a roughly linear decline in TCR beta diversity per million T cells.

The sample was blood. This sequence was found in a young woman in good health. The rearrangement joins TRBV7-2 to TRBJ2-5, with 9 bases that match TRBD2. The J call may be mistaken, given a closer DNA end match to TRBJ2-7. The CDR3 loop reads CASSLTGGRASSYEQYF. The CDR3 nucleotides are TGTGCCAGCAGCTTAACTGGCGGGAGGGCCTCGAGTTACGAGCAGTACTTC.